These 24 T cell receptor beta chains originate from one sample sequenced in a study of somatic mutations in cytotoxic T cells in rheumatoid arthritis. The data were produced by immunoSEQ multiplex PCR, yet TCRdb's version contains in-frame clones alone and is incomplete. The table has under 35,000 clones, roughly 86% seen once. Sample: CD8+ T cells sorted from blood. Receptors were obtained from an adult with rheumatoid arthritis.

The J gene is TRBJ2-7, the V gene TRBV18; D not certain. Trimming removed 3 bases from V and 1 base from J, with 7 bases in between. The germline CDR1 and CDR2 sequences are KGHSH and LQKENI. The CDR3 runs to 13 residues. The CDR3 loop reads CASSPGASYEQYF. CDR3 bases: TGTGCCAGCTCACCTGGCGCATCCTACGAGCAGTACTTC.

This clone was seen once. The chain has TRBV2 and TRBJ2-7; maybe TRBD2 (6 bases). Looked up from germline, CDR1 is SNHLY and CDR2 is FYNNEI. The CDR3 is made up of 15 amino acids. With 6 bases removed from V and 2 bases from J, the gap between germline ends came to 17 bases. CDR3 in amino acids: CASRQTGTGAYEQYF. CDR3 sequence (DNA): TGTGCCAGCAGGCAGACCGGGACGGGGGCCTACGAGCAGTACTTC.

This clone was picked up one time. The gene calls are TRBV6-1 and TRBJ2-7; TRBD1 matches at 11 bases. Trimming cost V 2 bases and J 2 bases; bases outside gene matches: 5. The germline gives CDR1 MNHNS, CDR2 SASEGT. This CDR3 region has 16 residues. CDR3 DNA sequence: TGTGCCAGCAGTGAATACTGGACAGGGGGCACCTACGAGCAGTACTTC. Translated, it gives CASSEYWTGGTYEQYF.

This chain's CDR3 is CASSIVTDTQYF. The CDR3 DNA reads as TGTGCCAGCAGCATCGTCACAGATACGCAGTATTTT. The J gene is TRBJ2-3, the V gene TRBV9; D is uncertain. CDR1 and CDR2 (germline): SGDLS, YYNGEE. The CDR3 consists of 12 residues. With 4 bases removed from V and 2 bases from J, the gap between germline ends came to 5 bases.

The chain employs TRBV4-1 and TRBJ2-2; TRBD2 aligns across 9 bases. Germline V gene data show CDR1 as MGHRA and CDR2 as YSYEKL. The CDR3 extends over 16 amino acids. The V gene end was trimmed by 0 bases and the J gene end by 3 bases; junction bases not matched to a gene: 2. CDR3 sequence (DNA): TGCGCCAGCAGCCAAGAGGGACTAGCCTACACCGGGGAGCTGTTTTTT. Translating it yields CASSQEGLAYTGELFF.

The chain uses TRBV7-6 and TRBJ2-5, with 7 bases lining up with TRBD2. V was clipped by 1 base and J by 12 bases; unmatched bases: 5. This CDR3 contains 12 residues. The germline gives CDR1 SGHVS, CDR2 FNYEAQ. CDR3 DNA sequence: TGTGCCAGCAGCTTAGGGCTAGCGGACAAGTACTTC. Protein: CASSLGLADKYF.

The chain uses TRBV6-5 and TRBJ1-1; 8 nucleotides line up with TRBD1. This CDR3 is 11 amino acids long. From germline, CDR1 is MNHEY and CDR2 SVGAGI. V lost 6 bases and J lost 8; bases outside the gene matches: 2. The CDR3 nucleotides read TGTGCCAGCAGGCGGGACAGGGAAGCTTTCTTT. This gives the protein CASRRDREAFF.

The chain combines TRBV27 with TRBJ2-5; no definite D call. Germline V lookup: CDR1 MNHEY, CDR2 SMNVEV (reference sequence). The CDR3 extends over 14 amino acids. Trimming removed 5 bases at V and 2 bases at J, with 12 bases between. DNA for the CDR3: TGTGCCAGCAGTCCCCTGGACGGTCAAGAGACCCAGTACTTC. Amino acids: CASSPLDGQETQYF.

The rearrangement uses TRBV6-5 and TRBJ2-7, with D perhaps matching TRBD1 or TRBD2 (5 bases each). The V and J ends lost 6 bases and 7 bases respectively, with 22 bases between them. CDR1 and CDR2 (germline): MNHEY, SVGAGI. The CDR3 extends over 15 amino acids. As DNA, the CDR3 is TGTGCCAGCAGCATCAGATCGGGACCGCCCTTTGAGCAGTACTTC. Its translation: CASSIRSGPPFEQYF.

This clone has just one count. CDR3 residues: CASSLWQGIETQYF. CDR3 bases: TGTGCCAGCAGCTTGTGGCAGGGGATAGAGACCCAGTACTTC. The chain joins TRBV5-6 to TRBJ2-5, with a tentative D call TRBD1 (6 bases). Trimming left V 1 base short and J 4 bases short, with 11 bases between. Germline CDR1 reads SGHDT; CDR2 reads YYEEEE. The CDR3 length is 14 residues. Together with reference TRBV5-6 and TRBJ2-5, the CDR3 gives the full variable domain: DAGVTQSPTHLIKTRGQQVTLRCSPKSGHDTVSWYQQALGQGPQFIFQYYEEEERQRGNFPDRFSGHQFPNYSSELNVNALLLGDSALYLCASSLWQGIETQYFGPGTRLLVL.

The chain links TRBV14 to TRBJ2-5; TRBD1 aligns across 12 bases. This CDR3 has 15 amino acids. Trimming removed 4 bases from V and 5 bases from J; junction bases left unmatched: 5. Germline CDR1 is SGHDN and CDR2 is FVKESK. DNA of the CDR3: TGTGCCAGCAGCCCCGGGACAGGGGGCTGGGAGACCCAGTACTTC. Translation gives CASSPGTGGWETQYF.

The chain is built from TRBV27 and TRBJ2-7; D possibly corresponds to TRBD2 (5 bases). Trimming removed 5 bases from V and 2 bases from J, with 10 bases in between. CDR1 is MNHEY, CDR2 SMNVEV, per germline (reference sequence). CDR3 length equals 13 residues. The CDR3 DNA sequence: TGTGCCAGCAGTCGACGGGAAGCCTACGAGCAGTACTTC. Protein sequence: CASSRREAYEQYF.

The chain couples TRBV27 to TRBJ1-1, with a possible D match to TRBD1 (5 bases). This CDR3 is built from 14 residues. V was shortened by 3 bases and J by 4 bases, with 12 bases between the two germline ends. Germline CDR1 MNHEY, CDR2 SMNVEV (reference sequence). This CDR3 reads CASSFGSGTTEAFF. The CDR3 coding sequence is TGTGCCAGCAGTTTCGGCAGTGGGACCACTGAAGCTTTCTTT.

V gene TRBV9 combines with J gene TRBJ2-1, with 8 nucleotides matching TRBD1. Germline CDR1 and CDR2: SGDLS and YYNGEE. The CDR3 runs to 15 residues. Trimming at V came to 1 base and at J to 7 bases, leaving 7 bases not matched to a gene. The CDR3 DNA is TGTGCCAGCAGCGTATCAGGGGGCCTGGGGAATGAGCAGTTCTTC. It is translated as CASSVSGGLGNEQFF.

The rearrangement links TRBV4-3 to TRBJ2-1; perhaps TRBD2 as D (5 bases). V lost 0 bases and J 5 bases, leaving 11 bases between the germline ends. Germline assignment: CDR1 LGHNA and CDR2 YSLEER. The CDR3 is 15 residues long. The CDR3 DNA follows: TGCGCCAGCAGCCAAGAGGCGTACGGGGACAATGAGCAGTTCTTC. This translates into CASSQEAYGDNEQFF.

This clone was counted between two and nine times. V gene TRBV5-4 combines with J gene TRBJ1-4; D call uncertain. Deletions cut 5 bases from V and 6 bases from J, with 14 bases between. This CDR3 has 14 residues. CDR1 is SGHNT and CDR2 is YYREEE in the germline V gene (reference sequence). Written as DNA, the CDR3 is TGTGCCAGCAGTAAAGTTGGCGAAGATGAAAAACTGTTTTTT. This codes for CASSKVGEDEKLFF. Filled out from reference TRBV5-4 and TRBJ1-4, the complete variable domain reads ETGVTQSPTHLIKTRGQQVTLRCSSQSGHNTVSWYQQALGQGPQFIFQYYREEENGRGNFPPRFSGLQFPNYSSELNVNALELDDSALYLCASSKVGEDEKLFFGSGTQLSVL.

The V gene is TRBV19, the J gene TRBJ1-2, with TRBD1 matching over 12 bases. The J segment lost 8 bases and the V segment lost 10 bases, leaving 11 bases of the junction unmatched. CDR1 is LNHDA and CDR2 is SQIVND in the germline V gene (reference sequence). CDR3 length: 14 residues. The CDR3 protein is CAKGRGQGARGYTF. CDR3 coding DNA: TGTGCCAAAGGCCGGGGACAGGGGGCGCGAGGCTACACCTTC.

The chain uses TRBV7-9 and TRBJ2-3; D not certain. Germline assignment: CDR1 SEHNR and CDR2 FQNEAQ (reference sequence). V was trimmed by 5 bases and J by 6 bases, leaving 15 bases between them. The CDR3 extends over 14 amino acids. The CDR3 is CASSLVYSRDTQYF. The DNA of the CDR3 is TGTGCCAGCAGCCTGGTATATTCGCGGGATACGCAGTATTTT.

The DNA for the CDR3 is TGTGCCAGCAGTTCGATCGGGACTAGCGTACACAATGAGCAGTTCTTC. Protein: CASSSIGTSVHNEQFF. The rearrangement joins TRBV27 to TRBJ2-1, with 10 bases that match TRBD2. In germline, CDR1 is MNHEY, CDR2 SMNVEV (reference sequence). The J segment lost 5 bases and the V segment lost 4 bases, leaving 8 bases of the junction unmatched. This CDR3 is built from 16 residues.

The V and J genes are TRBV6-1 and TRBJ2-5; D gene unclear. This CDR3 has 13 amino acids. The germline V gene encodes CDR1 MNHNS and CDR2 SASEGT. V was trimmed by 4 bases and J by 2 bases, leaving 8 bases between them. In nucleotides, the CDR3 is TGTGCCAGCAGTGCACATCGGCAAGAGACCCAGTACTTC. Translating it yields CASSAHRQETQYF.

The chain carries TRBV27 and TRBJ2-5; D might be TRBD1 (6 bases). Germline assignment: CDR1 MNHEY and CDR2 SMNVEV (reference sequence). Trimming pared 0 bases from V and 5 bases from J, leaving 16 bases between. The CDR3 runs to 16 residues. The DNA for the CDR3 is TGTGCCAGCAGTTTATCTGCAGGGGATTCTCCGGAGACCCAGTACTTC. Its translation is CASSLSAGDSPETQYF.

The V call is TRBV5-1, the J call TRBJ2-3; 11 bases align to TRBD2. Trimming cost V 4 bases and J 4 bases; bases outside gene matches: 5. In germline, CDR1 is SGHRS, CDR2 YFSETQ. The CDR3 has 15 residues. The CDR3 is CASSVSGRAPDTQYF. The DNA of the CDR3 is TGCGCCAGCAGCGTTAGCGGGAGGGCCCCAGATACGCAGTATTTT.

This sequence joins TRBV27 and TRBJ2-2; D unclear. CDR1 is MNHEY and CDR2 is SMNVEV in the germline V gene (reference sequence). CDR3 length: 14 residues. V lost 4 bases to trimming and J lost 4 bases, with 10 bases between them. The CDR3 reads CASSYGLATGELFF. The CDR3 DNA is TGTGCCAGCAGTTATGGTCTCGCCACCGGGGAGCTGTTTTTT.

This clone was seen once. The gene calls are TRBV4-3 and TRBJ2-1; D remains ambiguous. The V gene lost 1 base and the J gene lost 0 bases, with 7 bases spanning the gap. Germline V lookup: CDR1 LGHNA, CDR2 YSLEER. The CDR3 spans 15 residues. In DNA form, the CDR3 reads TGCGCCAGCAGCCAAGGCCGAAGCTCCTACAATGAGCAGTTCTTC. Amino acids: CASSQGRSSYNEQFF.